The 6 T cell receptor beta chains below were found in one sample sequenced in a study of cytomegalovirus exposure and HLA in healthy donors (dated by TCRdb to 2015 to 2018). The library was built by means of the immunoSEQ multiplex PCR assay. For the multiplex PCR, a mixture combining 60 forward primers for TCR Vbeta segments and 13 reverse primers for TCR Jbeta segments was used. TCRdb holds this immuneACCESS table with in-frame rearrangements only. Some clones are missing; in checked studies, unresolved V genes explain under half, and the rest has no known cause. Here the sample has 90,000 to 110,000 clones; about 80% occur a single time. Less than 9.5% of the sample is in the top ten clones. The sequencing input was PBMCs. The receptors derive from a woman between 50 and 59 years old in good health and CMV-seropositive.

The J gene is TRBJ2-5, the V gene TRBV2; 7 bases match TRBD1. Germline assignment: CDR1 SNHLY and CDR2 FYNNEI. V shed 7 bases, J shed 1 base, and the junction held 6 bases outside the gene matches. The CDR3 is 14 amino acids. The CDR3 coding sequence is TGTGCCAGCAACCCGGGACAGCTCCAAGAGACCCAGTACTTC. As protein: CASNPGQLQETQYF.

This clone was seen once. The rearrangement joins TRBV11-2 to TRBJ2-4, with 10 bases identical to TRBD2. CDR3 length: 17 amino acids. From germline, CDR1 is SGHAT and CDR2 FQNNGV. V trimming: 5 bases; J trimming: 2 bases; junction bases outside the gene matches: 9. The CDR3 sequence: CASSPSSGGPSKNIQYF. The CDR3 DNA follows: TGTGCCAGCAGCCCCTCTAGCGGGGGACCTTCCAAAAACATTCAGTACTTC. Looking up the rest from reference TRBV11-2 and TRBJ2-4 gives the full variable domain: EAGVAQSPRYKIIEKRQSVAFWCNPISGHATLYWYQQILGQGPKLLIQFQNNGVVDDSQLPKDRFSAERLKGVDSTLKIQPAKLEDSAVYLCASSPSSGGPSKNIQYFGAGTRLSVL.

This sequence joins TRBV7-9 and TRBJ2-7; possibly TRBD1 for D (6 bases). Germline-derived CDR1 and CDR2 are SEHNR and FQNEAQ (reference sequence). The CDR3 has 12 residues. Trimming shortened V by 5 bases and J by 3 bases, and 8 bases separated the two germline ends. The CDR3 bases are TGTGCCAGCAGCAGGACAGTCTACGAGCAGTACTTC. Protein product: CASSRTVYEQYF.

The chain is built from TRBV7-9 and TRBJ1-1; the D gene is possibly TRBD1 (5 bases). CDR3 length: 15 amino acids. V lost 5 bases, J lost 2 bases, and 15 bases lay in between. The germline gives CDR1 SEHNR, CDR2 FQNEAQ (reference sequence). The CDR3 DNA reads TGTGCCAGCAGCCCTCGGACAAGACAAAACACTGAAGCTTTCTTT. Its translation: CASSPRTRQNTEAFF. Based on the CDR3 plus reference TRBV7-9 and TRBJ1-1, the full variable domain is DTGVSQNPRHKITKRGQNVTFRCDPISEHNRLYWYRQTLGQGPEFLTYFQNEAQLEKSRLLSDRFSAERPKGSFSTLEIQRTEQGDSAMYLCASSPRTRQNTEAFFGQGTRLTVV.

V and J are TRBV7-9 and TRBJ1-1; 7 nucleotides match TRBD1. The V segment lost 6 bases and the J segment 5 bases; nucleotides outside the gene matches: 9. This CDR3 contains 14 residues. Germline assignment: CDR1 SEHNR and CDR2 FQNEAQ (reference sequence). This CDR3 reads CASSVGGEGTEAFF. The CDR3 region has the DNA TGTGCCAGCAGTGTAGGGGGCGAGGGAACTGAAGCTTTCTTT. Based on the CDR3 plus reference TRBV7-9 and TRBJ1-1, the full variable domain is DTGVSQNPRHKITKRGQNVTFRCDPISEHNRLYWYRQTLGQGPEFLTYFQNEAQLEKSRLLSDRFSAERPKGSFSTLEIQRTEQGDSAMYLCASSVGGEGTEAFFGQGTRLTVV.

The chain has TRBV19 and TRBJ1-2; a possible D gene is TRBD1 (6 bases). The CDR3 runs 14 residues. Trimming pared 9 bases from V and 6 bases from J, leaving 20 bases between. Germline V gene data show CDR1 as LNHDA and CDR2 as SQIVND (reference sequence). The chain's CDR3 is CASAQESGVHGYTF. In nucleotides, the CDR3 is TGTGCCAGCGCACAGGAATCAGGGGTACATGGCTACACCTTC.